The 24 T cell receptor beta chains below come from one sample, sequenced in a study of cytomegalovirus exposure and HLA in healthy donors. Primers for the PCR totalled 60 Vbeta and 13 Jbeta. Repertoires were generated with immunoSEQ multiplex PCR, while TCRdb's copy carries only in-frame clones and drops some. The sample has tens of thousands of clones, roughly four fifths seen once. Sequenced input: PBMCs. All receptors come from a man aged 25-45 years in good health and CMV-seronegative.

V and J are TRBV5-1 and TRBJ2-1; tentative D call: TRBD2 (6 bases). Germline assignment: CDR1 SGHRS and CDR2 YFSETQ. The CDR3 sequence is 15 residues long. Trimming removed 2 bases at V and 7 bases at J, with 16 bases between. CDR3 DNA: TGCGCCAGCAGCTTTGGAGGTTACGGGAGAAATGAGCAGTTCTTC. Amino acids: CASSFGGYGRNEQFF.

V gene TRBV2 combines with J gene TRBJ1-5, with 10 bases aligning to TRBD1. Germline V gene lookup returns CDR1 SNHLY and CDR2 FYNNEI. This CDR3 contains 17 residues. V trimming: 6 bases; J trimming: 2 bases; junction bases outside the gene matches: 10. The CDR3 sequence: CASRERTGGSGNQPQHF. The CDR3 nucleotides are TGTGCCAGCAGAGAAAGGACAGGGGGTTCCGGCAATCAGCCCCAGCATTTT.

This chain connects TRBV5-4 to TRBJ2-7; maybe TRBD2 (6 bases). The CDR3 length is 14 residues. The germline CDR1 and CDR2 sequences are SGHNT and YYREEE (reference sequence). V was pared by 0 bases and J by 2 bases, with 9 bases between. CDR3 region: CASSLDSGAYEQYF. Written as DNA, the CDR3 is TGTGCCAGCAGCTTGGACTCGGGAGCCTACGAGCAGTACTTC. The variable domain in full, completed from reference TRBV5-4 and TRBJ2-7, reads ETGVTQSPTHLIKTRGQQVTLRCSSQSGHNTVSWYQQALGQGPQFIFQYYREEENGRGNFPPRFSGLQFPNYSSELNVNALELDDSALYLCASSLDSGAYEQYFGPGTRLTVT.

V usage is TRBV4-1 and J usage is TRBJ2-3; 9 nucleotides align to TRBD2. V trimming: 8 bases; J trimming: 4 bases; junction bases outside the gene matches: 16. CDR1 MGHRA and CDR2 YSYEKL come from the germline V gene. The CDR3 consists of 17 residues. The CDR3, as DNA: TGCGCCAGCGATAACGTGGGCGGGAGGGTTAATCCAGATACGCAGTATTTT. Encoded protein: CASDNVGGRVNPDTQYF.

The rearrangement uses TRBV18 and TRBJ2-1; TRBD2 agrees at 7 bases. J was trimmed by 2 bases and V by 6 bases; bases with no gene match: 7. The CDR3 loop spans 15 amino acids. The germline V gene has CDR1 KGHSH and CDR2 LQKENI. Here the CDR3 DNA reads TGTGCCAGCTCCGAACCCCTAGCGGCCTACAATGAGCAGTTCTTC. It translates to CASSEPLAAYNEQFF.

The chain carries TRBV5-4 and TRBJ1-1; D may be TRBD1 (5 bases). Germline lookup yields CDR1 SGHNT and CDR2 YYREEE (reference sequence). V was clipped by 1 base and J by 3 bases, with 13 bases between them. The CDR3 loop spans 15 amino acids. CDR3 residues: CASSLSVGGDTEAFF. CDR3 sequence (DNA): TGTGCCAGCAGCTTGAGTGTGGGAGGGGACACTGAAGCTTTCTTT.

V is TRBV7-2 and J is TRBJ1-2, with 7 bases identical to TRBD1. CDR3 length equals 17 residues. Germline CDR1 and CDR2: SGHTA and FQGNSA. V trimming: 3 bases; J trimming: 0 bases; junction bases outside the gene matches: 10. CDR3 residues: CASSFEQGSFSNYGYTF. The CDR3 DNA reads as TGTGCCAGCAGCTTCGAACAGGGGAGTTTTTCTAACTATGGCTACACCTTC.

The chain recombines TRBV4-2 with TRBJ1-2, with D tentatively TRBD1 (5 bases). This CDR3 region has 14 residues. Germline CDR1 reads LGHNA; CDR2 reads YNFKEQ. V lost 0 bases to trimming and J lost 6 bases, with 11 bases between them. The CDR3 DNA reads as TGTGCCAGCAGCCAAGATGGGGGGAATGATGGCTACACCTTC. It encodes CASSQDGGNDGYTF.

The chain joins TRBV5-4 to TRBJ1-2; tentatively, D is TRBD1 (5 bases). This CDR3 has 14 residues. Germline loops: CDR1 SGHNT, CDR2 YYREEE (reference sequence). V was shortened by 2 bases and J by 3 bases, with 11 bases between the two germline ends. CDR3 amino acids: CASSFLQEYYGYTF. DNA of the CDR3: TGTGCCAGCAGCTTCCTACAGGAATACTATGGCTACACCTTC.

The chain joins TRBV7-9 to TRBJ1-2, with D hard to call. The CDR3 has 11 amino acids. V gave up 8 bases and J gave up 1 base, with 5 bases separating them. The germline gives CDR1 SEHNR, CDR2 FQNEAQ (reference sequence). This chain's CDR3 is CASARNYGYTF. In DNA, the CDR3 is TGTGCCAGCGCGCGTAACTATGGCTACACCTTC.

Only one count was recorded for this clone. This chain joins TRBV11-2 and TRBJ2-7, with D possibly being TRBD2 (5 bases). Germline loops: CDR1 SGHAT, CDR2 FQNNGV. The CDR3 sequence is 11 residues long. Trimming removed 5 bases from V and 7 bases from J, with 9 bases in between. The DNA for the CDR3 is TGTGCCAGCAGCCCGGGGTTGGAGCAGTACTTC. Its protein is CASSPGLEQYF.

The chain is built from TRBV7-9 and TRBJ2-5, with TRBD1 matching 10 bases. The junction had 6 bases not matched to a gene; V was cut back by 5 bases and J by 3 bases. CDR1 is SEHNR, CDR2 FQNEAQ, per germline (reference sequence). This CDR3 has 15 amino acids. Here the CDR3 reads CASSPTGQGKETQYF. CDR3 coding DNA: TGTGCCAGCAGCCCTACGGGACAGGGGAAAGAGACCCAGTACTTC.

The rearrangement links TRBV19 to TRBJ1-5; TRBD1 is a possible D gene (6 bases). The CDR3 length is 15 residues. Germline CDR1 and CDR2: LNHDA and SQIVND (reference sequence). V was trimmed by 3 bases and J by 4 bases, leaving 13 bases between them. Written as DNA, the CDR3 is TGTGCCAGTAGTATCATCCTGCAGGGGAATCAGCCCCAGCATTTT. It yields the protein CASSIILQGNQPQHF.

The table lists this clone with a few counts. The CDR3: CAISVFGGEQFF. In DNA form, the CDR3 reads TGTGCCATCAGTGTTTTCGGGGGTGAGCAGTTCTTC. The V call is TRBV10-3, the J call TRBJ2-1; D is perhaps TRBD2 (6 bases). Trimming cost V 4 bases and J 9 bases, with 10 bases left between them. Per the germline V gene, CDR1 is ENHRY and CDR2 is SYGVKD. This CDR3 contains 12 residues.

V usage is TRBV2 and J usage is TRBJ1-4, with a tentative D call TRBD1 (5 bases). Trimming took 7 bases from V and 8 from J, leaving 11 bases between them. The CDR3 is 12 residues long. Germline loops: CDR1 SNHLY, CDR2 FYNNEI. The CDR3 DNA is TGTGCCAGCATCGGACACCTAGAAAAACTGTTTTTT. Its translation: CASIGHLEKLFF. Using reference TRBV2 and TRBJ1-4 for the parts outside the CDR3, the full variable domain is EPEVTQTPSHQVTQMGQEVILRCVPISNHLYFYWYRQILGQKVEFLVSFYNNEISEKSEIFDDQFSVERPDGSNFTLKIRSTKLEDSAMYFCASIGHLEKLFFGSGTQLSVL.

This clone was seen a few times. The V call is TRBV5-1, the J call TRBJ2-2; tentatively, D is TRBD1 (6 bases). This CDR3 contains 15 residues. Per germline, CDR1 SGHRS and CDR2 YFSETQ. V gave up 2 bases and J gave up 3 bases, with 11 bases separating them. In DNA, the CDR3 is TGCGCCAGCAGCTTTTCCTCAGGGGACACCGGGGAGCTGTTTTTT. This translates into CASSFSSGDTGELFF. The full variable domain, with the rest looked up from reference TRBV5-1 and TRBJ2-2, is KAGVTQTPRYLIKTRGQQVTLSCSPISGHRSVSWYQQTPGQGLQFLFEYFSETQRNKGNFPGRFSGRQFSNSRSEMNVSTLELGDSALYLCASSFSSGDTGELFFGEGSRLTVL.

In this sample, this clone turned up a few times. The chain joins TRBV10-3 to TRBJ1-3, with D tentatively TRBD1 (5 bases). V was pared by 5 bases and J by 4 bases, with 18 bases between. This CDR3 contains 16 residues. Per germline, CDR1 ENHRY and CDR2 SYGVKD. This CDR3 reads CAISYGGTLVGNTIYF. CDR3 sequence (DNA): TGTGCCATCAGTTACGGAGGGACTTTAGTAGGAAACACCATATATTTT.

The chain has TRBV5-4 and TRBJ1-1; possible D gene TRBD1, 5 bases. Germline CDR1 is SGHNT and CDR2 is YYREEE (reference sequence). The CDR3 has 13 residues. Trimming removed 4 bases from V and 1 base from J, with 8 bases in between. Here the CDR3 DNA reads TGTGCCAGCAGCGGAGACAGGAACACTGAAGCTTTCTTT. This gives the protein CASSGDRNTEAFF.

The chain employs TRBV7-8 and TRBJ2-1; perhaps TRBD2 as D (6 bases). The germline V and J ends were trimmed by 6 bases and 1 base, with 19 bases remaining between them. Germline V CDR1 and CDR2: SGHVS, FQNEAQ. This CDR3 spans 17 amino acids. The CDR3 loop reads CASRLLGGPLSYNEQFF. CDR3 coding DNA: TGTGCCAGCAGACTACTGGGGGGTCCCCTATCCTACAATGAGCAGTTCTTC.

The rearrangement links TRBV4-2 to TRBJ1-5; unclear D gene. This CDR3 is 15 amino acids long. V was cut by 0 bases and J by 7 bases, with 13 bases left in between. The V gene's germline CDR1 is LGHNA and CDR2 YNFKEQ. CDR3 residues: CASSQDEGGRQPQHF. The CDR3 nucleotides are TGTGCCAGCAGCCAAGATGAGGGTGGACGGCAGCCCCAGCATTTT.

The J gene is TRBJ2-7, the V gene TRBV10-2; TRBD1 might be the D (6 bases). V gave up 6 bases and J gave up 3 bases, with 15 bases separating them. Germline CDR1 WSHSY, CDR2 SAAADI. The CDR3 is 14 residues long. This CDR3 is CASSLQGSVYEQYV. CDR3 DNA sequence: TGCGCCAGCAGCCTCCAGGGGAGTGTCTACGAGCAGTACGTC.

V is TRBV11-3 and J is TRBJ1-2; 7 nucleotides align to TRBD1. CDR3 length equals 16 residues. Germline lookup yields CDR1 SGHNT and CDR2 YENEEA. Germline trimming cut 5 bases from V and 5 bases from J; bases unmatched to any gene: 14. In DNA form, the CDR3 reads TGTGCCAGCAGCCCACCCACCGGGACAGTGGGGTATGGCTACACCTTC. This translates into CASSPPTGTVGYGYTF. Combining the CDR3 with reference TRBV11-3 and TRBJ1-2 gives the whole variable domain EAGVVQSPRYKIIEKKQPVAFWCNPISGHNTLYWYLQNLGQGPELLIRYENEEAVDDSQLPKDRFSAERLKGVDSTLKIQPAELGDSAVYLCASSPPTGTVGYGYTFGSGTRLTVV.

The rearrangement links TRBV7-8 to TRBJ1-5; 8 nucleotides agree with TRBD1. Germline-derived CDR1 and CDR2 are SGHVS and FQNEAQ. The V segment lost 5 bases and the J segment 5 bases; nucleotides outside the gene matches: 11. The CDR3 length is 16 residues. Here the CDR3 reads CASSHQGAPSDQPQHF. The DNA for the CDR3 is TGTGCCAGCAGCCACCAGGGGGCCCCCTCCGATCAGCCCCAGCATTTT.

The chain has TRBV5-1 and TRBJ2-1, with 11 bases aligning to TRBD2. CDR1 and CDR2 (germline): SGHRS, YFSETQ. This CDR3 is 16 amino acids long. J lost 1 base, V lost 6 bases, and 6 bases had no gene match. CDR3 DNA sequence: TGCGCCAGCATGACTAGCGGGACTGGTTCCTACAATGAGCAGTTCTTC. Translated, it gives CASMTSGTGSYNEQFF.